This TCR beta chain came from a study of CD8 T cells in ankylosing spondylitis. TCRdb passed the 5' RACE reads through MiXCR, listing each CDR3 protein once. The sample lists under 200,000 distinct CDR3 sequences, over 10% seen once, with approximately 10% in the top ten. CDR1 is MNHEY and CDR2 is SVGEGT in the germline V gene. Trimming pared 2 bases from V and 8 bases from J, leaving 16 bases between. This CDR3 has 15 amino acids. This clonotype was picked up many times. The sequenced material came from blood, either unsorted or a sorted T cell fraction (not recorded which). This receptor was obtained from a female donor with ankylosing spondylitis or in good health (not recorded which). This sequence joins TRBV6-2 or TRBV6-3 and TRBJ2-1, with D possibly TRBD2 on 5 matching bases. The DNA of the CDR3 is TGTGCCAGCAGTTACGTCCTAGCTCCGGGCGATGAGCAGTTCTTC. Protein product: CASSYVLAPGDEQFF.